The 20 T cell receptor beta chains below come from one sample, sequenced in a study of T cells in Graves' hyperthyroidism and ophthalmopathy. The TCR beta CDR3 regions underwent amplification using RNA transcripts as the source. During a first-round RT-PCR of the TCR CDR3, the HTBI primer set was used. TCRdb reprocessed the multiplex PCR reads with MiXCR, giving one entry per CDR3 protein. The sample yields a few hundred thousand distinct CDR3 sequences, 11% to 15% seen once. The sample consisted of blood. The receptors originated from a woman aged 35 to 49 with Graves' hyperthyroidism.

This clonotype was recorded a few times. CDR3 bases: TGCGCCAGCAGCTTGGCCTCGGGGACAGGGGGCGCTGGGGCCAACGTCCTGACTTTC. This codes for CASSLASGTGGAGANVLTF. The chain is built from TRBV5-1 and TRBJ2-6; 12 positions agree with TRBD1. Germline V gene lookup returns CDR1 SGHRS and CDR2 YFSETQ. V was pared by 0 bases and J by 2 bases, with 6 bases of the junction left unmatched. This CDR3 is 19 amino acids long. Filled out from reference TRBV5-1 and TRBJ2-6, the complete variable domain reads KAGVTQTPRYLIKTRGQQVTLSCSPISGHRSVSWYQQTPGQGLQFLFEYFSETQRNKGNFPGRFSGRQFSNSRSEMNVSTLELGDSALYLCASSLASGTGGAGANVLTFGAGSRLTVL.

This clonotype was recorded at least ten times. V usage is TRBV11-2 and J usage is TRBJ1-2; D is unresolved. The length of the CDR3 is 16 residues. Germline CDR1 reads SGHAT; CDR2 reads FQNNGV. Trimming shortened V by 1 base and J by 14 bases, and 26 bases separated the two germline ends. The CDR3 DNA reads TGTGCCAGCAGCTTAGGCCTGTTGGGCCAGACCCCTATCGGTACCTTC. This sequence encodes CASSLGLLGQTPIGTF. The variable domain in full, with the rest retrieved from reference TRBV11-2 and TRBJ1-2, is EAGVAQSPRYKIIEKRQSVAFWCNPISGHATLYWYQQILGQGPKLLIQFQNNGVVDDSQLPKDRFSAERLKGVDSTLKIQPAKLEDSAVYLCASSLGLLGQTPIGTFGSGTRLTVV.

V is TRBV20-1 and J is TRBJ1-1; D is possibly TRBD1 (5 bases). V was trimmed by 5 bases and J by 1 base, leaving 11 bases between them. Germline V gene sequence: CDR1 DFQATT, CDR2 SNEGSKA (reference sequence). The CDR3 has 13 amino acids. The CDR3 protein is CSAGARGNTEAFF. In DNA form, the CDR3 reads TGCAGTGCTGGGGCCCGGGGGAACACTGAAGCTTTCTTT.

This clonotype was picked up many times. The chain employs TRBV18 and TRBJ2-2, with D uncertain. Germline V gene lookup returns CDR1 KGHSH and CDR2 LQKENI. The CDR3 consists of 14 residues. V was shortened by 0 bases and J by 4 bases, with 6 bases between the two germline ends. The DNA for the CDR3 is TGTGCCAGCTCACCACCGACTGGCACCGGGGAGCTGTTTTTT. Translation gives CASSPPTGTGELFF.

J is TRBJ1-5 and V is TRBV20-1, with 12 bases lining up with TRBD1. This CDR3 is built from 16 residues. Germline lookup yields CDR1 DFQATT and CDR2 SNEGSKA (reference sequence). The ends lost 6 bases at V and 2 bases at J; junction bases unmatched: 8. The CDR3 reads CSARDRGLFGNQPQHF. As DNA, the CDR3 is TGCAGTGCGAGGGACAGGGGGCTTTTTGGCAATCAGCCCCAGCATTTT.

This clonotype was counted many times. The CDR3 coding sequence is TGTGCCAGCAGCTCTCTAGCGGGAGGGAGGGTAAATGAGCAGTTCTTC. It specifies CASSSLAGGRVNEQFF. V and J are TRBV7-9 and TRBJ2-1; 12 bases map to TRBD2. Germline V gene lookup returns CDR1 SEHNR and CDR2 FQNEAQ (reference sequence). This CDR3 is 16 amino acids long. J was trimmed by 7 bases and V by 4 bases; bases with no gene match: 8.

The chain uses TRBV5-1 and TRBJ2-3; 8 nucleotides align to TRBD2. V dropped 0 bases and J dropped 3; count of bases not matched to a gene: 6. The CDR3 runs to 16 residues. The germline gives CDR1 SGHRS, CDR2 YFSETQ. The CDR3: CASSLAGTSGTDTQYF. The DNA of the CDR3 is TGCGCCAGCAGCTTGGCCGGGACTAGTGGGACAGATACGCAGTATTTT.

The chain couples TRBV20-1 to TRBJ2-7, with 12 bases identical to TRBD2. Germline loops: CDR1 DFQATT, CDR2 SNEGSKA (reference sequence). The CDR3 runs to 16 residues. Losses at the gene ends were 6 bases for V and 2 bases for J; bases not matched to a gene: 11. The CDR3 nucleotides are TGCAGTGCCAGTTCTCTAGCGGGAGGGCCACCCTACGAGCAGTACTTC. This gives the protein CSASSLAGGPPYEQYF.

The sample holds many counts of this clonotype. This rearrangement joins TRBV28 to TRBJ1-5; 7 bases line up with TRBD1. V shed 5 bases, J shed 6 bases, and the junction held 10 bases outside the gene matches. This CDR3 has 15 residues. In germline, CDR1 is MDHEN, CDR2 SYDVKM. The CDR3 nucleotides read TGTGCCAGCAGTCGAGAGACAGGGTTACGTCAGCCCCAGCATTTT. It encodes CASSRETGLRQPQHF.

This clonotype occurred many times. The chain has TRBV7-8 and TRBJ2-7; 9 bases are a match to TRBD2. Trimming took 1 base from V and 0 from J; bases not matched to a gene: 10. CDR1 and CDR2 (germline): SGHVS, FQNEAQ. CDR3 size: 18 residues. CDR3 in amino acids: CASSLVGTSSTHSYEQYF. The CDR3, as DNA: TGTGCCAGCAGCTTAGTTGGGACTAGCTCTACCCACTCCTACGAGCAGTACTTC.

This clonotype has more than one count but fewer than ten. A much larger clone sits a single nucleotide away, making a read error possible. This chain uses TRBV28 with TRBJ2-7; a possible D gene is TRBD2 (6 bases). From germline, CDR1 is MDHEN and CDR2 SYDVKM. The CDR3 consists of 14 residues. V was clipped by 3 bases and J by 6 bases, with 15 bases between them. The CDR3 sequence: CASSFWGDRGEQYF. In DNA, the CDR3 is TGTGCCAGCAGTTTCTGGGGGGATAGAGGCGAGCAGTACTTC.

This clonotype was found many times. The J gene is TRBJ1-1, the V gene TRBV12-3 or TRBV12-4, with D unclear. The CDR3 extends over 13 amino acids. Trimming took 6 bases from V and 0 from J, leaving 8 bases between them. The CDR3 DNA is TGTGCCAGCAGCGTGACCGTGAACACTGAAGCTTTCTTT. Amino acids: CASSVTVNTEAFF.

In this sample, this clonotype turned up many times. The J gene is TRBJ2-7, the V gene TRBV3-1; 8 bases fit TRBD2. The length of the CDR3 is 14 residues. Losses at the gene ends were 4 bases for V and 4 bases for J; bases not matched to a gene: 6. Germline CDR1 and CDR2: LGHDT and YNNKEL (reference sequence). CDR3 nucleotide sequence: TGTGCCAGCAGCCCCGGGACTAGTGTTTACGAGCAGTACTTC. Amino acid sequence: CASSPGTSVYEQYF.

This clonotype was seen a handful of times. This chain uses TRBV6-1 with TRBJ1-5, with D unresolved. CDR1 is MNHNS and CDR2 is SASEGT in the germline V gene. The CDR3 sequence is 11 residues long. V was cut by 7 bases and J by 2 bases, with 3 bases left in between. In DNA, the CDR3 is TGTGCCAGCATGGGCAATCAGCCCCAGCATTTT. Translating it yields CASMGNQPQHF.

This clonotype was observed many times. The chain joins TRBV20-1 to TRBJ2-4, with 16 bases matching TRBD2. This CDR3 has 18 amino acids. Germline CDR1 reads DFQATT; CDR2 reads SNEGSKA (reference sequence). Trimming took 5 bases from V and 8 from J; bases not matched to a gene: 15. CDR3 nucleotide sequence: TGCAGTGCTCCGAGGGGACTAGCGGGAGGGTATATTGTTGACATTCAGTACTTC. Encoded protein: CSAPRGLAGGYIVDIQYF.

This clonotype was found many times. This chain uses TRBV5-1 with TRBJ1-2, with 8 bases that match TRBD1. Per the germline V gene, CDR1 is SGHRS and CDR2 is YFSETQ. Losses at the gene ends were 2 bases for V and 6 bases for J; bases not matched to a gene: 9. CDR3 length: 15 amino acids. The CDR3 DNA follows: TGCGCCAGCAGCTTTTCTCCGGACAGGGCGGATGGCTACACCTTC. This sequence encodes CASSFSPDRADGYTF.

The chain uses TRBV27 and TRBJ1-2, with unresolved D. The germline V gene has CDR1 MNHEY and CDR2 SMNVEV (reference sequence). The CDR3 extends over 14 amino acids. Trimming cost V 10 bases and J 3 bases, with 18 bases left between them. This CDR3 is CATSQVPEDYGYTF. The CDR3 nucleotides read TGTGCCACTAGTCAGGTCCCGGAGGACTATGGCTACACCTTC.

This clonotype has a count of ten or more. The gene calls are TRBV5-1 and TRBJ2-3, with D maybe TRBD2 (6 bases). The V end was cut by 4 bases, the J end by 4 bases, with 19 bases between. The germline gives CDR1 SGHRS, CDR2 YFSETQ. The CDR3 extends over 16 amino acids. The CDR3 DNA sequence: TGCGCCAGCAGCACACGGAGGGGCCGAATTCCAGATACGCAGTATTTT. Its translation is CASSTRRGRIPDTQYF. Combining the CDR3 with reference TRBV5-1 and TRBJ2-3 gives the whole variable domain KAGVTQTPRYLIKTRGQQVTLSCSPISGHRSVSWYQQTPGQGLQFLFEYFSETQRNKGNFPGRFSGRQFSNSRSEMNVSTLELGDSALYLCASSTRRGRIPDTQYFGPGTRLTVL.

This rearrangement joins TRBV6-1 to TRBJ2-5; D possibly corresponds to TRBD2 (5 bases). From germline, CDR1 is MNHNS and CDR2 SASEGT. Trimming took 7 bases from V and 6 from J, leaving 12 bases between them. This CDR3 contains 12 residues. CDR3 in DNA: TGTGCCAGCAAAGCGGCATCACAGACCCAGTACTTC. Translation gives CASKAASQTQYF.

Ten or more counts support this clonotype. The chain joins TRBV12-3 or TRBV12-4 to TRBJ2-3; TRBD2 might be the D (5 bases). The CDR3 consists of 15 residues. The V and J ends lost 5 bases and 0 bases respectively, with 12 bases between them. DNA of the CDR3: TGTGCCAGCAGTGGCTCTAGCAGCAGCACAGATACGCAGTATTTT. Translated, it gives CASSGSSSSTDTQYF.